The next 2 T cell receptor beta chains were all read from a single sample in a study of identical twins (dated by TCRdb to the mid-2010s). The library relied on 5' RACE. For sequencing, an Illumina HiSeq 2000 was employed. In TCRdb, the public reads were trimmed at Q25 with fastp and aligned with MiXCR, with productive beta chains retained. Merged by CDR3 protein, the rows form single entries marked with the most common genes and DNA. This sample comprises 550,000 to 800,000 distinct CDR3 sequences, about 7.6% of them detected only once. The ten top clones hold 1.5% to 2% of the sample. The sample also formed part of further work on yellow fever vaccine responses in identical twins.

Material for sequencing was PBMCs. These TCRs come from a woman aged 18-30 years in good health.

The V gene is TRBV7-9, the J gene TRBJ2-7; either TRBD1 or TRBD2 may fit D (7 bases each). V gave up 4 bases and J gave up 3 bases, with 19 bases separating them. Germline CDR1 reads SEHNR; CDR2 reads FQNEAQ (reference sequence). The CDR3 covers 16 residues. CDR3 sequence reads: CASSSRGSSGGYEQYF. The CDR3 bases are TGTGCCAGCAGCTCCAGGGGGTCTAGCGGAGGCTACGAGCAGTACTTC. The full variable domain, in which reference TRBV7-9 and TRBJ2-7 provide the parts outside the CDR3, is DTGVSQNPRHKITKRGQNVTFRCDPISEHNRLYWYRQTLGQGPEFLTYFQNEAQLEKSRLLSDRFSAERPKGSFSTLEIQRTEQGDSAMYLCASSSRGSSGGYEQYFGPGTRLTVT.

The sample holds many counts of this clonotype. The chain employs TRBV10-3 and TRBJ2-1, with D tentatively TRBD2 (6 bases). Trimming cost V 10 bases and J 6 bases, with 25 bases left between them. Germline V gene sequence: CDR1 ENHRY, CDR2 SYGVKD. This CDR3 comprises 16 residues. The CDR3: CATRLPRDFLGNEQFF. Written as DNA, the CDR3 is TGTGCCACTCGACTCCCCCGGGACTTTCTGGGCAATGAGCAGTTCTTC.